This TCR beta chain was sequenced during a study of blood T cells in healthy people across ages. Broader study findings: Underestimates were what the diversity estimates from one million T cells were considered to be. Per million T cells, the diversity of TCR beta decreased roughly linearly as age advanced.

Staff drew roughly 10 milliliters of peripheral blood from each donor. Isolating PBMCs gave at least 6 million of these cells per sample. Concerning this clonotype: Antigen unknown. A read error may account for a junction end that differs from germline.

The authors ran a second PCR of about 6 to 12 cycles using a sample-barcoded 5' primer and a J-beta primer mix. A single record per CDR3 protein comes from TCRdb applying MiXCR to the 5' RACE reads. The sample records hundreds of thousands of distinct CDR3 sequences, more than 40% being singletons. This clonotype originated in a man between 60 and 75 years old in good health. Sequenced sample: blood.

The CDR3 nucleotides read TGCGCCAGCAACCAAGATAGTCAGCGTGGGGCCTATAATTCACCCCTCCACTTT. Translation gives CASNQDSQRGAYNSPLHF. V gene TRBV4-1 combines with J gene TRBJ1-6; no clear D. Germline loops: CDR1 MGHRA, CDR2 YSYEKL. The CDR3 is 18 residues long.